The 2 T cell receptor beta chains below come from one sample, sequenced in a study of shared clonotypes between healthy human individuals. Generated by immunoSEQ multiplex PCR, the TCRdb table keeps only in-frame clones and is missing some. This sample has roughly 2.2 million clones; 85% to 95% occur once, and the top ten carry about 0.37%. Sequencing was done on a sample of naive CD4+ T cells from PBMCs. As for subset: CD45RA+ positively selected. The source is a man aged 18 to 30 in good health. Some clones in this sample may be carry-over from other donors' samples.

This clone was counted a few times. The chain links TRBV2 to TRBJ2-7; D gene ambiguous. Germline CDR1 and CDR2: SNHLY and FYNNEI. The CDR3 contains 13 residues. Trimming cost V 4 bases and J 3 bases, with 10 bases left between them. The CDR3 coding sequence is TGTGCCAGCAGTGTCAATCCCAGCTACGAGCAGTACTTC. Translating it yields CASSVNPSYEQYF.

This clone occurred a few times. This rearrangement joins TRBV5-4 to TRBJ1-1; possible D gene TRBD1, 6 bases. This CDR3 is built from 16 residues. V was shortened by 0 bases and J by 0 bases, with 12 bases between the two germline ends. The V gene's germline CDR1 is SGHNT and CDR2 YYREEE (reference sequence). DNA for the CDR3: TGTGCCAGCAGCTTGGCCGGGGCAGGGGTGAACACTGAAGCTTTCTTT. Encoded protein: CASSLAGAGVNTEAFF.